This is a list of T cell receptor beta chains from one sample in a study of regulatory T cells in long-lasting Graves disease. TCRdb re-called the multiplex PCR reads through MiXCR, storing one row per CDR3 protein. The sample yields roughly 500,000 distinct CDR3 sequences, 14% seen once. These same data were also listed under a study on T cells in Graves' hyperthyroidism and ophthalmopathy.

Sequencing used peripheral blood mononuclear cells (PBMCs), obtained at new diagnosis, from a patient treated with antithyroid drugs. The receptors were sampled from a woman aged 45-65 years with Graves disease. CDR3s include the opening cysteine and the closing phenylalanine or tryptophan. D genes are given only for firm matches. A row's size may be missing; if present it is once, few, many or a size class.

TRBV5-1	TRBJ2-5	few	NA	CASSLVGGEQETQYF	TGCGCCAGCAGCTTGGTCGGGGGAGAACAAGAGACCCAGTACTTC
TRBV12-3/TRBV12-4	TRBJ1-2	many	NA	CASSFQLEIYGYTF	TGTGCCAGCAGTTTTCAGTTGGAGATCTATGGCTACACCTTC
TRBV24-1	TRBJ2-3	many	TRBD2	CATSDLSGKSTDTQYF	TGTGCCACCAGTGATTTGAGCGGGAAGAGCACAGATACGCAGTATTTT
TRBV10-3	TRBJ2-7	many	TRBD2	CAISEGLAGAYEQYF	TGTGCCATCAGTGAGGGACTAGCGGGAGCCTACGAGCAGTACTTC
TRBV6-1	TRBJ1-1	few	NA	CASRLDRLNTEAFF	TGTGCCAGCAGACTAGACAGGCTGAACACTGAAGCTTTCTTT
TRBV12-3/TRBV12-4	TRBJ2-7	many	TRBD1	CASTSIDRGSYEQYF	TGTGCCAGCACCTCAATCGACAGGGGCTCCTACGAGCAGTACTTC
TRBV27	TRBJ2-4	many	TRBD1	CASSRQGALDNIQYF	TGTGCCAGCAGTAGACAGGGGGCCCTGGATAACATTCAGTACTTC
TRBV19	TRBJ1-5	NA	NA	CASSVHRAQPQHF	TGTGCCAGTAGTGTCCACAGGGCTCAGCCCCAGCATTTT
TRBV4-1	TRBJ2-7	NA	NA	CASSQFPTGLERREQYF	TGCGCCAGCAGCCAGTTTCCGACTGGGCTCGAGAGGAGGGAGCAGTACTTC
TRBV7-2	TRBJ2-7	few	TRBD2	CASRLGGTREQYF	TGTGCCAGCAGATTAGGGGGGACTAGGGAGCAGTACTTC
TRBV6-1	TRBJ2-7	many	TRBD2	CASSRGTSGTTSEQYF	TGTGCCAGCAGTCGAGGGACTAGCGGGACTACAAGCGAGCAGTACTTC
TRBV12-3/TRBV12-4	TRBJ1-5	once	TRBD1	CANSYSGQINQPQHF	TGTGCCAACAGTTACTCGGGACAGATCAATCAGCCCCAGCATTTT
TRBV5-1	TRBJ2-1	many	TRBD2	CASSLDRPGREEQFF	TGCGCCAGCAGCTTGGATCGTCCGGGGCGGGAGGAGCAGTTCTTC
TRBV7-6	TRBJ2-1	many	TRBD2	CASSLAAGSYNEQFF	TGTGCCAGCAGCTTAGCAGCGGGGAGCTACAATGAGCAGTTCTTC
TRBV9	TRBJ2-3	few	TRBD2	CASSVPGTSGDTQYF	TGTGCCAGCAGCGTCCCAGGGACTAGCGGGGATACGCAGTATTTT
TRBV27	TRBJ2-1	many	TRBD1	CASSSGQGNYNEQFF	TGTGCCAGCAGTTCGGGACAGGGAAACTACAATGAGCAGTTCTTC
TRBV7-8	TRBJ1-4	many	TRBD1	CASSPGQPNEKLFF	TGTGCCAGCAGCCCGGGACAGCCTAATGAAAAACTGTTTTTT
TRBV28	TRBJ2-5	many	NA	CASSFFGGRETQYF	TGTGCCAGCAGTTTTTTCGGAGGTCGGGAGACCCAGTACTTC
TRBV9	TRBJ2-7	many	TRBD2	CASSSGLAGVWEQYF	TGTGCCAGCAGCTCGGGACTAGCGGGAGTGTGGGAGCAGTACTTC
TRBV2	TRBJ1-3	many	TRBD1	CASSYTPGQGAGNTIYF	TGTGCCAGCAGCTACACTCCGGGACAGGGGGCTGGAAACACCATATATTTT
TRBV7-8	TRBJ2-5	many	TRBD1	CASSPGGTQYF	TGTGCCAGCAGCCCAGGGGGGACCCAGTACTTC
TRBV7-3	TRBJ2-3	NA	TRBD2	CASSGGGGPDTQYF	TGTGCCAGCAGCGGGGGGGGGGGACCAGATACGCAGTATTTT
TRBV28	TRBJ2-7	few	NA	CASGSTGRFLAEQYF	TGTGCCAGCGGATCGACAGGGCGGTTTCTAGCGGAGCAGTACTTC